This TCR beta chain was obtained from a study of metastatic and nonmetastatic thyroid tumors. At least ten counts were recorded for this clone. Thyroid surgery was preceded by no treatment in any patient. Germline values: CDR1 MNHEY, CDR2 SMNVEV (reference sequence). Trimming removed 3 bases from V and 6 bases from J; junction bases left unmatched: 10. The length of the CDR3 is 16 residues. TCRdb re-called the PCR reads with MiXCR. Of about 11,000 clones in the sample, 25% to 30% were seen once. The chain has TRBV27 and TRBJ2-1; the match to TRBD1 covers 8 bases. This clonotype was sampled from a female donor with papillary thyroid cancer or a benign thyroid nodule (not recorded which). Some clones in this sample may be carry-over from other donors' samples. The specimen sequenced was tumor tissue. CDR3 sequence (DNA): TGTGCCAGCAGTTTTGAAAGGACAGGGATTGTCAATGAGCAGTTCTTC. This sequence encodes CASSFERTGIVNEQFF.